This T cell receptor (beta chain) was recorded in a study of blood T cell repertoires in COVID-19. Study as a whole: Sites across the United States, Italy and Spain contributed samples from acute and convalescent COVID-19.

Method: immunoSEQ multiplex PCR; TCRdb's copy keeps in-frame clones and lacks some. The sample shows 340,000 or so clones, roughly 84% of them seen only once. The V end was cut by 3 bases, the J end by 2 bases, with 7 bases between. The CDR3 sequence is 13 residues long. Germline V gene data show CDR1 as SEHNR and CDR2 as FQNEAQ (reference sequence). The genes are TRBV7-9 and TRBJ1-1; tentatively, D is TRBD1 (5 bases). The TCR comes from a man aged 45-65 years with active or convalescent COVID-19. Source material: peripheral blood. CDR3 in DNA: TGTGCCAGCAGCTTCGACAGTAACACTGAAGCTTTCTTT. It yields the protein CASSFDSNTEAFF.